This T cell receptor (beta chain) was sequenced during a study of graft-versus-host responses after intestinal transplantation. Across the whole study: Recipients uniformly received anti-thymocyte globulin induction, followed by tacrolimus and steroids for around 3 years.

This CDR3 has 13 amino acids. V lost 0 bases and J 6 bases, leaving 7 bases between the germline ends. Assay used: immunoSEQ multiplex PCR; TCRdb lists only in-frame clones, some missing. The data hold under 15,000 clones, with approximately 93% observed a single time. The count of this clone is one. The receptor's source is a human patient who received an intestinal transplant, so some T cells may come from the graft donor. The sample in question was PBMCs, obtained approximately 960 days after intestinal transplantation. The chain carries TRBV23-1 and TRBJ2-3; D is unclear. TRBV23-1 falls under the ORF class, with uncertain function. The CDR3: CASSQSGRDTQYF. The CDR3 bases are TGCGCCAGCAGTCAATCTGGTCGGGATACGCAGTATTTT.